This T cell receptor (beta chain) derives from a study of cytomegalovirus exposure and HLA in healthy donors. A note on this clone: Its cognate antigen is unknown.

Primers included in the PCR were 60 Vbeta and 13 Jbeta primers. Profiled with immunoSEQ multiplex PCR; TCRdb holds only in-frame clones, not every one. Of about 130,000 clones listed, about 80% are singletons. This CDR3 contains 18 residues. Germline V gene lookup returns CDR1 GTSNPN and CDR2 SVGIG (reference sequence). V lost 0 bases, J lost 5 bases, and 17 bases stayed unmatched. Study conclusions and caveats: It was approximately 150 TCR beta chains that were listed as cytomegalovirus-associated. TCR beta V- and J-gene trimming, according to a later analysis, was linked to a missense DCLRE1C variant.

Each donor was nominally healthy when sampled (though unrecorded immune exposures were likely). The chain employs TRBV30 and TRBJ2-3; TRBD1 matches at 7 bases. Sequencing was performed on PBMCs. The source is a man aged 25-40 years in good health and CMV-seronegative. The CDR3 DNA reads as TGTGCCTGGAGTGTTCTTCAGGGGAAGGGGGCCTTAATAGATACGCAGTATTTT. This sequence encodes CAWSVLQGKGALIDTQYF.